This T cell receptor (beta chain) was recovered during a study of CD8 T cells in ankylosing spondylitis. Study findings and constraints: Disease-linked clones bore a CD8+ phenotype, appearing relatively rarely in peripheral blood. Ankylosing spondylitis blood appeared to carry a characteristic TCR beta motif of eight or nine highly homologous variants.

One entry per CDR3 protein, called by TCRdb with MiXCR from the 5' RACE reads. The table lists roughly 670,000 distinct CDR3 sequences, under 20% of them singletons. CDR3 length: 12 amino acids. Germline V gene sequence: CDR1 SQVTM, CDR2 ANQGSEA. J lost 7 bases, V lost 0 bases, and 3 bases had no gene match. Comment on this clonotype: Its antigen is currently unknown.

The sample consisted of blood, either unsorted or a sorted T cell fraction (not recorded which). This TCR was recovered from a male donor with ankylosing spondylitis. The chain has TRBV29-1 and TRBJ2-7, with 7 positions matching TRBD1. CDR3 amino acids: CSVEDGTVEQYF. Written as DNA, the CDR3 is TGCAGCGTTGAAGATGGGACAGTAGAGCAGTACTTC.